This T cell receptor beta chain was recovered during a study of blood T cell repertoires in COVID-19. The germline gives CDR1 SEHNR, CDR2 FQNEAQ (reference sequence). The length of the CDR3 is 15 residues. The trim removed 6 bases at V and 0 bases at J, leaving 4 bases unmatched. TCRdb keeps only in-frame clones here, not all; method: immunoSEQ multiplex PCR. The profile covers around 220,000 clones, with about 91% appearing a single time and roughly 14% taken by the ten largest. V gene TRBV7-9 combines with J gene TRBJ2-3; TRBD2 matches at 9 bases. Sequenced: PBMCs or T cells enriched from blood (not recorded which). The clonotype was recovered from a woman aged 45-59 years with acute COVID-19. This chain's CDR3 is CASRTSGTSTDTQYF. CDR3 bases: TGTGCCAGCAGGACTAGCGGCACTAGCACAGATACGCAGTATTTT.